The rows below give T cell receptor beta chains drawn from one sample of a study of T cell repertoires in cytomegalovirus infection. TCRdb reanalysed the reads using MiXCR and keeps one entry per CDR3 protein. Among over 90,000 distinct CDR3 sequences, approximately 17% were seen once, and the ten largest hold 6.5% to 9.5%. Input material: PBMCs. These receptors all stem from a human donor in good health (CMV status not recorded). Some clones in this sample may be carry-over from other donors' samples. The conserved cysteine and the conserved F or W are not part of the CDR3 here. A D gene is named only where the DNA matches it firmly.

d_call,v_call,j_call,cdr3_aa
.,TRBV7-6,TRBJ2-4,ASSLGFPQLGNIQY
.,TRBV7-3,TRBJ2-1,ASSLTSIDNEQF
TRBD1,TRBV7-2,TRBJ1-5,ASSLQGGYSNQPQH
.,TRBV4-1,TRBJ1-2,ASSQDRTGSNYVYT
.,TRBV6-4,TRBJ1-2,ASSDSYGYT
TRBD2,TRBV23-1,TRBJ2-3,ASIERGPRTDTQY
TRBD1,TRBV10-3,TRBJ1-2,AISESTAGGASYGYT
TRBD2,TRBV7-2,TRBJ2-2,ASSLVLAGDTGELF
TRBD2,TRBV30,TRBJ2-2,AWSLGGDKTGELF
TRBD1,TRBV25-1,TRBJ2-2,ASTSSGTGPSTGELF
TRBD1,TRBV7-3,TRBJ2-3,ASSLKHRGRDTQY
.,TRBV6-2/TRBV6-3,TRBJ2-3,ASSYSKRDTQY
.,TRBV7-6,TRBJ1-1,ASSPVSDGAF
TRBD1,TRBV28,TRBJ2-7,ASTVDRAYEQY
.,TRBV20-1,TRBJ1-5,SALGGNNQPQH
.,TRBV7-6,TRBJ2-3,ASSLGAADTQY
TRBD1,TRBV4-1,TRBJ1-1,ASSQQGGLLGATEAF
.,TRBV23-1,TRBJ1-5,AISRHTGYQPQH
.,TRBV12-3/TRBV12-4,TRBJ2-1,ASGGNAYNEQF
.,TRBV7-2,TRBJ2-5,ASSSAGRQAVKETQY
TRBD2,TRBV7-2,TRBJ2-3,ASSLAPRRGAARGAQY
.,TRBV6-2/TRBV6-3,TRBJ1-5,ASSYSGRSEGQPQH
.,TRBV7-8,TRBJ1-4,ASSLSLGATNEKLF
.,TRBV15,TRBJ2-1,ATSRLRGEQF
TRBD2,TRBV7-2,TRBJ2-3,ASSLQPSGVTDTQY
.,TRBV5-1,TRBJ2-5,ASSLRSWDRQPQETQY
.,TRBV2,TRBJ1-3,ASSRPGNTIY
.,TRBV7-2,TRBJ1-4,ASSFGEKLF
.,TRBV2,TRBJ2-5,ASSGEETQY
.,TRBV7-9,TRBJ2-3,ASSPGVLTSTDTQY
.,TRBV7-2,TRBJ2-2,ASSSANTGELF
.,TRBV7-9,TRBJ2-7,ASSLALGGARDEQY
.,TRBV12-3/TRBV12-4,TRBJ1-1,ASSLLSRETAF
.,TRBV6-5,TRBJ2-2,ASSYTGVDTGELF
.,TRBV7-2,TRBJ1-1,ASSLAYRVEAF
.,TRBV11-3,TRBJ2-1,ASSPGRNEQF
.,TRBV2,TRBJ1-2,ASSEAALWGGYT
.,TRBV11-2,TRBJ2-7,ASSASGRYEQY
.,TRBV5-1,TRBJ2-2,ASSLALNANTGELF
TRBD1,TRBV20-1,TRBJ2-5,SACRTGGGEAQY
.,TRBV20-1,TRBJ2-2,SARIRDTSTGELF
.,TRBV7-2,TRBJ2-6,ASSVDGGGASGANVLT
TRBD2,TRBV5-1,TRBJ2-3,ASRLAGSRGDTQY
.,TRBV10-3,TRBJ2-7,AISERVSYEQY
.,TRBV20-1,TRBJ2-6,SARDFSSGANVLT
.,TRBV7-2,TRBJ2-7,ASSSTDYYEQY
.,TRBV20-1,TRBJ2-2,SARGRGQPLRGELF
.,TRBV5-4,TRBJ2-3,ASSPGQDGTQY